Listed here is a single TCR beta chain. Additional DNA sequences in this sample encode the identical CDR3. This record comes from a study of blood T cell repertoires in COVID-19. Looking at the study overall: From the United States, Italy and Spain came samples of acute and convalescent COVID-19. PBMCs, B-cell-depleted T cells, or T cells were the source of the cDNA or gDNA that made up the material.

Trimming shortened V by 5 bases and J by 0 bases, and 11 bases separated the two germline ends. Germline V lookup: CDR1 ENHRY, CDR2 SYGVKD. This CDR3 has 15 amino acids. Authors' analysis steps: Cell counts per sample came from amplifying reference gene primers. The table came from immunoSEQ multiplex PCR; TCRdb's copy has only in-frame clones and leaves some out. The D gene and trimming were derived from the DNA, and the V and J assignments and clone size from that table. This sample has approximately 180,000 clones, with roughly 87% found just once. This chain connects TRBV10-3 to TRBJ1-3; tentatively, D is TRBD1 (6 bases). The material sequenced was peripheral blood. The receptor was isolated from a man aged 55 to 70 with active or convalescent COVID-19. For the CDR3, the DNA is TGTGCCATCAGTTCTACAGGGAGCTCTGGAAACACCATATATTTT. Encoded protein: CAISSTGSSGNTIYF.